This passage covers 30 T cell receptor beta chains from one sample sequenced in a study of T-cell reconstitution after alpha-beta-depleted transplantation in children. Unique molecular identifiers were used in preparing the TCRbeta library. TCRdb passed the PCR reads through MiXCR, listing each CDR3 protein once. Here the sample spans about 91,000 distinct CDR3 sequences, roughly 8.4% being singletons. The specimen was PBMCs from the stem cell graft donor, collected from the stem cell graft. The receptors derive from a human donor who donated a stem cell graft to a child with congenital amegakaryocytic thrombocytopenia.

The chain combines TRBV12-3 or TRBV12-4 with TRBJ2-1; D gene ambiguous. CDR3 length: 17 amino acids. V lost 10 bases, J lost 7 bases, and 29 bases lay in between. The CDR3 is CATSQGRSPRFGNEQFF. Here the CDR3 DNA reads TGTGCCACCTCCCAAGGGCGGAGCCCGAGGTTCGGAAATGAGCAGTTCTTC.

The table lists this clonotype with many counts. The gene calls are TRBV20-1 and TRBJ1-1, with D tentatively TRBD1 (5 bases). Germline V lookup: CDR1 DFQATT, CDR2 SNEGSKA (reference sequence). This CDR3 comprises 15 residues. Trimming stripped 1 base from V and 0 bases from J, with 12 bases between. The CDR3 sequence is CSARGFGGLNTEAFF. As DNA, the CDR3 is TGCAGTGCTAGAGGTTTCGGGGGATTGAACACTGAAGCTTTCTTT.

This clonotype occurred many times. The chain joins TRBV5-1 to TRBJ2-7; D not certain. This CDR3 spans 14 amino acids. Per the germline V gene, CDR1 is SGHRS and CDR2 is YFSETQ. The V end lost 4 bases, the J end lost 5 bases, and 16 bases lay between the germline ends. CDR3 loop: CASSDPGRPDEQYF. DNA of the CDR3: TGCGCCAGCAGCGACCCCGGACGACCGGACGAGCAGTACTTC.

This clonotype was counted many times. Here the CDR3 reads CASSQVLAGSEQYF. The CDR3 coding sequence is TGTGCCAGCAGCCAAGTCCTGGCAGGGAGCGAGCAGTACTTC. J is TRBJ2-7 and V is TRBV3-1, with D perhaps assigned TRBD1 or TRBD2 (5 bases each). Looked up from germline, CDR1 is LGHDT and CDR2 is YNNKEL (reference sequence). The V end was cut by 1 base, the J end by 6 bases, with 13 bases between. This CDR3 is 14 amino acids long.

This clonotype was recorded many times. The CDR3 DNA reads as TGCGCCAGCAGCCGAAGGTTTGGGGCCGAGGATGAGCAGTTCTTC. Translation: CASSRRFGAEDEQFF. The chain has TRBV5-1 and TRBJ2-1; possibly TRBD1 for D (5 bases). This CDR3 is 15 amino acids long. Looked up from germline, CDR1 is SGHRS and CDR2 is YFSETQ. V shed 4 bases and J shed 8 bases, with 19 bases lying between them.

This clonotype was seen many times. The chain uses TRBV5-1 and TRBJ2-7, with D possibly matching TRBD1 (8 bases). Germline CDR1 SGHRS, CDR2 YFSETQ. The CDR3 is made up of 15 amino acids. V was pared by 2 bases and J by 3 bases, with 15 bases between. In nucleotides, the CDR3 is TGCGCCAGCAGCTTAAGCGGGACAGGAGTCTACGAGCAGTACTTC. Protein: CASSLSGTGVYEQYF.

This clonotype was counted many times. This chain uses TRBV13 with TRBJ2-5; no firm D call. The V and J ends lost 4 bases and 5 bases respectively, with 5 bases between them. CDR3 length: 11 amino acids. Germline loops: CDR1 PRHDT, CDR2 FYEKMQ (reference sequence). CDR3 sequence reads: CASSYGETQYF. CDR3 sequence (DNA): TGTGCCAGCAGCTACGGGGAGACCCAGTACTTC.

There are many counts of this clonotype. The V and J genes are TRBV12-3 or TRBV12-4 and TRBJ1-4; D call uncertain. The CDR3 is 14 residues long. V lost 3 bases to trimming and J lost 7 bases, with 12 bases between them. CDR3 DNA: TGTGCCAGCAGTTTGTACGCCTTAGGTGAAAAACTGTTTTTT. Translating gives CASSLYALGEKLFF.

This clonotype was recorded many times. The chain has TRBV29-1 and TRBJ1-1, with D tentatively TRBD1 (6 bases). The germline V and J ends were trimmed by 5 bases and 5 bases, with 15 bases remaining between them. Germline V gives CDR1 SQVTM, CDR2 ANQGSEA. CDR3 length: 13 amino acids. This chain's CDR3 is CSVKQGLGTEAFF. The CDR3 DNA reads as TGCAGCGTTAAACAGGGTTTGGGGACTGAAGCTTTCTTT.

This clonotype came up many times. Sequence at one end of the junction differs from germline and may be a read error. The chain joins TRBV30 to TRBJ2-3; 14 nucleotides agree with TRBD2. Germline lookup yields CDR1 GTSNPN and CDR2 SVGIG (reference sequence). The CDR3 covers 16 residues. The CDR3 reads CACSPPWTSGRPYAVF. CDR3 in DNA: TGTGCCTGTAGCCCCCCCTGGACTAGCGGGAGGCCTTATGCAGTTTTT.

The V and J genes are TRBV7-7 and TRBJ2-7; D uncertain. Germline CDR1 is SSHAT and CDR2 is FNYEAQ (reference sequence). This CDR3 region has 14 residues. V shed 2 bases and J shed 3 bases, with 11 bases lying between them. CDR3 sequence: CASSLQPDGYEQYF. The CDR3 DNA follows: TGTGCCAGCAGCTTACAGCCAGACGGCTACGAGCAGTACTTC.

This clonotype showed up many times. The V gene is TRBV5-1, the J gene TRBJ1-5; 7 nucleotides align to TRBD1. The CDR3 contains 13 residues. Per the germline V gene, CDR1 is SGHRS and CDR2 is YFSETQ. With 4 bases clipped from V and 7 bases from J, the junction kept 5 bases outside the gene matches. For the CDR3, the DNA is TGCGCCAGCAGCGCGACAGGGTACCAGCCCCAGCATTTT. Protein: CASSATGYQPQHF.

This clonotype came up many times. CDR3 amino acids: CASTYSGRASTGELFF. DNA for the CDR3: TGTGCCAGCACCTACAGCGGGAGGGCCAGTACCGGGGAGCTGTTTTTT. The chain combines TRBV27 with TRBJ2-2; TRBD2 aligns across 10 bases. V lost 7 bases and J lost 5; bases outside the gene matches: 10. The germline V gene has CDR1 MNHEY and CDR2 SMNVEV (reference sequence). The CDR3 is 16 amino acids.

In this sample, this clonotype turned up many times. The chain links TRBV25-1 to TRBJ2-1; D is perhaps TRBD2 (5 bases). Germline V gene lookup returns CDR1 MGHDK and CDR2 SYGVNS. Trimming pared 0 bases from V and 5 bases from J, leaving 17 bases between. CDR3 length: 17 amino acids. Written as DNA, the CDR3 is TGTGCCAGCAGTGAATATGGGAGTCTAGCCCTTGACAATGAGCAGTTCTTC. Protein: CASSEYGSLALDNEQFF.

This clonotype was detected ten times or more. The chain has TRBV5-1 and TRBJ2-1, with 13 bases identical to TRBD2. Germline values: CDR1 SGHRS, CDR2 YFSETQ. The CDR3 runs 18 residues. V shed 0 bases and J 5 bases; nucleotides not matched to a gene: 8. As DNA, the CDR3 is TGCGCCAGCAGCTTGGCGGAGACTAGCGGGGGGCCCGACAATGAGCAGTTCTTC. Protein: CASSLAETSGGPDNEQFF.

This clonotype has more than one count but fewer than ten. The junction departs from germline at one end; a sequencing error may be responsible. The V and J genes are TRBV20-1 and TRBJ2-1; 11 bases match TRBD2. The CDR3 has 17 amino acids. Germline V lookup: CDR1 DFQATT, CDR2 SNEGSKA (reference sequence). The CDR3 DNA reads TGCTGTGCTAGAGATCGGCTAGCGGGGGGCAGTGGGAATGAGCAGTTCTTC. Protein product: CCARDRLAGGSGNEQFF.

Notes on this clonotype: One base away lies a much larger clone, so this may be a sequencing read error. CDR3 nucleotide sequence: TGTGCCAGCAGCCCCGGAGGCCCCTACAATGAGCAGTTCTTC. As protein: CASSPGGPYNEQFF. V and J are TRBV5-8 and TRBJ2-1; maybe TRBD2 (5 bases). The CDR3 is 14 amino acids. Germline CDR1 reads SGHTS; CDR2 reads YDEGEE. The V and J ends lost 4 bases and 2 bases respectively, with 10 bases between them.

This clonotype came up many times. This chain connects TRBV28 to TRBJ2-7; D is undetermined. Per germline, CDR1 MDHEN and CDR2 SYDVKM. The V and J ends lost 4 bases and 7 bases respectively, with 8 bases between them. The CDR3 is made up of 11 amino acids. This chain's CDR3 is CASSSQLEQYF. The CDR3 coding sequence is TGTGCCAGCAGTTCTCAGTTAGAGCAGTACTTC.

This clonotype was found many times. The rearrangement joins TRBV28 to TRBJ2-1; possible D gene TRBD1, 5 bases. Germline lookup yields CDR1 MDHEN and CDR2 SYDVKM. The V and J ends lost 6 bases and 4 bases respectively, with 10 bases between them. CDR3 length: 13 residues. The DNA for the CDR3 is TGTGCCAGCAGCAAGACAGTTTACAATGAGCAGTTCTTC. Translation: CASSKTVYNEQFF.

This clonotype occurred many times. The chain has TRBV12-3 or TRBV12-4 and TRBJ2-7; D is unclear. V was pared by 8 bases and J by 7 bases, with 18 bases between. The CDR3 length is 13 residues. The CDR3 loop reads CASGYPLPSEQYF. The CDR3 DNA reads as TGTGCCAGCGGATACCCACTACCTAGTGAGCAGTACTTC.

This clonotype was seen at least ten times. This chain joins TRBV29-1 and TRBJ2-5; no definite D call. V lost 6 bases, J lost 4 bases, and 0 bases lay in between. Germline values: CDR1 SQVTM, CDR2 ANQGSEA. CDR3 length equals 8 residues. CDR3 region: CSVETQYF. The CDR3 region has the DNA TGCAGCGTAGAGACCCAGTACTTC. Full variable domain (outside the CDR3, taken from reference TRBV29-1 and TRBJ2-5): SAVISQKPSRDICQRGTSLTIQCQVDSQVTMMFWYRQQPGQSLTLIATANQGSEATYESGFVIDKFPISRPNLTFSTLTVSNMSPEDSSIYLCSVETQYFGPGTRLLVL.

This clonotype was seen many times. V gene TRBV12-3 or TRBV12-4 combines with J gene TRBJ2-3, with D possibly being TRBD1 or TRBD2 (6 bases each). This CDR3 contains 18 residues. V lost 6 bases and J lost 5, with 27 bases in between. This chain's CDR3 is CASSLTGRGRISEDTQYF. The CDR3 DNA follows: TGTGCCAGCAGCTTGACAGGTCGGGGGCGGATTAGCGAAGATACGCAGTATTTT.

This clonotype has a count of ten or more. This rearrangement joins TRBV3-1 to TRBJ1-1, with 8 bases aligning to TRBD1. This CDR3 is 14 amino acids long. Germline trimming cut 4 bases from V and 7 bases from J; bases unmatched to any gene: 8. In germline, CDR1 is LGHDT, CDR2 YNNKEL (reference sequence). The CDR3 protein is CASSPGSDRVEAFF. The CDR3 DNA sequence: TGTGCCAGCAGCCCAGGATCGGACAGGGTTGAAGCTTTCTTT.

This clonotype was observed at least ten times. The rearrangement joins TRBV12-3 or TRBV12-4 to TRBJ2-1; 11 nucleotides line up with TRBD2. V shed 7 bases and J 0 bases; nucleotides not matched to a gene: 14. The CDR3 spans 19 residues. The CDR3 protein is CASTGSGTSGFSSYNEQFF. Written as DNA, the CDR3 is TGTGCCAGCACAGGAAGCGGGACTAGCGGTTTTAGCTCCTACAATGAGCAGTTCTTC.

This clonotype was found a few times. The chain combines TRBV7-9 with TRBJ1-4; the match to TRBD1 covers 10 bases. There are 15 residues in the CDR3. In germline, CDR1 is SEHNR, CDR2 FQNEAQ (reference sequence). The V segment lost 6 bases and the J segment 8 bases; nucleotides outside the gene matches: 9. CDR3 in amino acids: CASSDHPGQGEKLFF. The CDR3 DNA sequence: TGTGCCAGCAGTGACCATCCGGGACAGGGGGAAAAACTGTTTTTT.

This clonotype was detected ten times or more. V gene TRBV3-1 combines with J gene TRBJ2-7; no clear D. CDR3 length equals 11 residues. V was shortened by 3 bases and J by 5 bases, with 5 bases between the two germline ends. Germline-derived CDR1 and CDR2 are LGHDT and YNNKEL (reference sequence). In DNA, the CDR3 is TGTGCCAGCAGCCAGTCCCACGAGCAGTACTTC. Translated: CASSQSHEQYF.

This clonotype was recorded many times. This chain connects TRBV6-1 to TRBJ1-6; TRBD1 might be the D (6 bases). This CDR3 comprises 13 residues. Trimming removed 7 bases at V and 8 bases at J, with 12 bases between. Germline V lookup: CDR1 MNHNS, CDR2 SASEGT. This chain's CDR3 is CASNRQEDSPLHF. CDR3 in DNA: TGTGCCAGCAATAGACAGGAGGATTCACCCCTCCACTTT.

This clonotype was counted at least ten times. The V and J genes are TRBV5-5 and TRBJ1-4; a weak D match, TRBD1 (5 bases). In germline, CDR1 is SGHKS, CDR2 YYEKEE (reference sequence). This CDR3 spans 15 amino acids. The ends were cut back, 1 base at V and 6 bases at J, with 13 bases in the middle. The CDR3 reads CASSLLQGPYEKLFF. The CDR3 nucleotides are TGTGCCAGCAGCTTGTTGCAGGGACCGTATGAAAAACTGTTTTTT.

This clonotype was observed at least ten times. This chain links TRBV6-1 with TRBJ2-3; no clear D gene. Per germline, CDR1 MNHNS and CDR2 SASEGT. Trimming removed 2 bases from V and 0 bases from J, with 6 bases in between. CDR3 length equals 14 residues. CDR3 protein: CASSETYSTDTQYF. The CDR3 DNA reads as TGTGCCAGCAGTGAAACCTACAGCACAGATACGCAGTATTTT.

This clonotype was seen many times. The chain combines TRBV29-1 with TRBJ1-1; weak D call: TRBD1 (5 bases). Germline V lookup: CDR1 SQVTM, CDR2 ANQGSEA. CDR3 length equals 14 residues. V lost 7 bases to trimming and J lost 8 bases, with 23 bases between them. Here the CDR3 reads CSAVPTGLLMEAFF. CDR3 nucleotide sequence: TGCAGCGCGGTACCCACGGGACTCCTTATGGAAGCTTTCTTT. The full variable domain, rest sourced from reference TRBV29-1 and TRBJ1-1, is SAVISQKPSRDICQRGTSLTIQCQVDSQVTMMFWYRQQPGQSLTLIATANQGSEATYESGFVIDKFPISRPNLTFSTLTVSNMSPEDSSIYLCSAVPTGLLMEAFFGQGTRLTVV.